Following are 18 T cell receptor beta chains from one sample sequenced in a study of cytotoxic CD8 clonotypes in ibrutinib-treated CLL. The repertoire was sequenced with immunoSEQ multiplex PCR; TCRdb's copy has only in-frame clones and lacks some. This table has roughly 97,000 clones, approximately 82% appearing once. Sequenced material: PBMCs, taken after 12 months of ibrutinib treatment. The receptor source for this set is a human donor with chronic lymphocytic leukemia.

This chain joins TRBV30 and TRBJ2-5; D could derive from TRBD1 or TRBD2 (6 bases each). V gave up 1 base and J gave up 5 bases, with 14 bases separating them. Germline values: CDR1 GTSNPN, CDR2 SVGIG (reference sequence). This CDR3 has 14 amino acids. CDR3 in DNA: TGTGCCTGGAGTGGAGGGGGGTCTCGGGAGACCCAGTACTTC. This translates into CAWSGGGSRETQYF.

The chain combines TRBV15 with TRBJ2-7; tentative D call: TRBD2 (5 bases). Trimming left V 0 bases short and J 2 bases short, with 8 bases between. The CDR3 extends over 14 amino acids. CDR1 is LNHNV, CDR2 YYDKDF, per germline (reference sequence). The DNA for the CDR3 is TGTGCCACCAGCAGAGATGAGGGTCCCTACGAGCAGTACTTC. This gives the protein CATSRDEGPYEQYF. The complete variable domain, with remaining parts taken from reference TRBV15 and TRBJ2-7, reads DAMVIQNPRYQVTQFGKPVTLSCSQTLNHNVMYWYQQKSSQAPKLLFHYYDKDFNNEADTPDNFQSRRPNTSFCFLDIRSPGLGDTAMYLCATSRDEGPYEQYFGPGTRLTVT.

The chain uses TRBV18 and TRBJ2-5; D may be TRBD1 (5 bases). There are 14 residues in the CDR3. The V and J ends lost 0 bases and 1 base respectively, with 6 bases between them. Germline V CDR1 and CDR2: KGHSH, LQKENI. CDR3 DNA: TGTGCCAGCTCACCACCGGGGCCCCAAGAGACCCAGTACTTC. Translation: CASSPPGPQETQYF.

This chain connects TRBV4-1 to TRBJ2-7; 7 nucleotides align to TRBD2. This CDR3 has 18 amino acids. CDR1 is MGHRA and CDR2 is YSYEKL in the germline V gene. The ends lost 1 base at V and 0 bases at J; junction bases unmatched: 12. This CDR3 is CASSQGRGGGYHSYEQYF. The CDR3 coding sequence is TGCGCCAGCAGCCAAGGCCGTGGCGGGGGTTACCACTCCTACGAGCAGTACTTC.

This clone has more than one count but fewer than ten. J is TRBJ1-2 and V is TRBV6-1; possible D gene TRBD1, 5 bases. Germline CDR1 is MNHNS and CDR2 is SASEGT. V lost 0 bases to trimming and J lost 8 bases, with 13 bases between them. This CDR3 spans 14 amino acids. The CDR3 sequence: CASSEAQAAVGYTF. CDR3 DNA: TGTGCCAGCAGTGAAGCACAGGCCGCAGTCGGCTACACCTTC.

CDR3 sequence reads: CASSSGKQDEQFF. The CDR3 DNA reads TGTGCCAGCAGCTCCGGAAAGCAGGATGAGCAGTTCTTC. The chain combines TRBV7-9 with TRBJ2-1; no firm D call. V gave up 4 bases and J gave up 8 bases, with 12 bases separating them. The CDR3 spans 13 residues. The germline CDR1 and CDR2 sequences are SEHNR and FQNEAQ (reference sequence). Combining the CDR3 with reference TRBV7-9 and TRBJ2-1 gives the whole variable domain DTGVSQNPRHKITKRGQNVTFRCDPISEHNRLYWYRQTLGQGPEFLTYFQNEAQLEKSRLLSDRFSAERPKGSFSTLEIQRTEQGDSAMYLCASSSGKQDEQFFGPGTRLTVL.

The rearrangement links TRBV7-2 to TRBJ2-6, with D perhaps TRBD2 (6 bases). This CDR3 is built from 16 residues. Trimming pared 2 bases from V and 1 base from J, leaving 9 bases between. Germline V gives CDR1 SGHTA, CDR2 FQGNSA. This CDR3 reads CASSLFGRSGANVLTF. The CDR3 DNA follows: TGTGCCAGCAGCTTATTTGGGAGGTCTGGGGCCAACGTCCTGACTTTC.

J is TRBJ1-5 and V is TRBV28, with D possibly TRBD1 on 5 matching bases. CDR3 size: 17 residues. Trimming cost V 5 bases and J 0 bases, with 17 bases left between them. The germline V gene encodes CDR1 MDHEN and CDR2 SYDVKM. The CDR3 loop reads CASSTKRDGDSNQPQHF. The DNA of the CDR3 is TGTGCCAGCAGTACTAAAAGGGACGGTGATAGCAATCAGCCCCAGCATTTT.

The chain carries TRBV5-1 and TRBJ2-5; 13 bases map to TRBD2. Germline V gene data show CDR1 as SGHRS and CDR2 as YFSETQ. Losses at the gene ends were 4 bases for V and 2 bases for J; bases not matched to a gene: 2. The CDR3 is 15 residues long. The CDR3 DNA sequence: TGCGCCAGCAGCCGACTAGCGGGGGGACAAGAGACCCAGTACTTC. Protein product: CASSRLAGGQETQYF. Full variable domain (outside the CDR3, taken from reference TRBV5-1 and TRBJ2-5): KAGVTQTPRYLIKTRGQQVTLSCSPISGHRSVSWYQQTPGQGLQFLFEYFSETQRNKGNFPGRFSGRQFSNSRSEMNVSTLELGDSALYLCASSRLAGGQETQYFGPGTRLLVL.

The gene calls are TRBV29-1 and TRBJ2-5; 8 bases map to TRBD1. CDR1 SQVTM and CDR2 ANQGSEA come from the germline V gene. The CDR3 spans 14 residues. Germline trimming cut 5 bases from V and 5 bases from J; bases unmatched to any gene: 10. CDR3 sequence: CSVSPQGAGETQYF. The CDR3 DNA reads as TGCAGCGTTAGTCCCCAGGGGGCGGGGGAGACCCAGTACTTC.

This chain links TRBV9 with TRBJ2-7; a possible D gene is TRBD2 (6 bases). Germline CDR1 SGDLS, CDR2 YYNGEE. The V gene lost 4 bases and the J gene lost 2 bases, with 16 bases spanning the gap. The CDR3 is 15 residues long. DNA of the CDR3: TGTGCCAGCAGCCCCGGGGATAGCGGAACCTACGAGCAGTACTTC. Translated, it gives CASSPGDSGTYEQYF.

CDR3 in amino acids: CASMDSTYEQYF. The CDR3 DNA is TGTGCCAGTATGGACAGTACCTACGAGCAGTACTTC. V is TRBV6-6 and J is TRBJ2-7, with D perhaps matching TRBD1 (6 bases). V was pared by 9 bases and J by 2 bases, with 11 bases between. CDR3 length: 12 amino acids. CDR1 is MNHNY and CDR2 is SVGAGI in the germline V gene (reference sequence).

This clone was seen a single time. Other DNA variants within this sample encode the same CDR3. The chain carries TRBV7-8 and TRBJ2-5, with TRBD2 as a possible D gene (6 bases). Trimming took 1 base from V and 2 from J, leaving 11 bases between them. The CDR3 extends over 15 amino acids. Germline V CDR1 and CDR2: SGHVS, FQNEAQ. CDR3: CASSLGAGPQETQYF. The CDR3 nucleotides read TGTGCCAGCAGCTTAGGAGCGGGCCCTCAAGAGACCCAGTACTTC.

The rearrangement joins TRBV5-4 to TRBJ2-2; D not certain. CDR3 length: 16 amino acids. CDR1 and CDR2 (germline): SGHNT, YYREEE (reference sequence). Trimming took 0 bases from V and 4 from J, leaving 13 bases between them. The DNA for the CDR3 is TGTGCCAGCAGCTTGGGTGGACCGAGAAGCACCGGGGAGCTGTTTTTT. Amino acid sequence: CASSLGGPRSTGELFF. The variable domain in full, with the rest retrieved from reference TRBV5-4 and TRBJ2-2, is ETGVTQSPTHLIKTRGQQVTLRCSSQSGHNTVSWYQQALGQGPQFIFQYYREEENGRGNFPPRFSGLQFPNYSSELNVNALELDDSALYLCASSLGGPRSTGELFFGEGSRLTVL.

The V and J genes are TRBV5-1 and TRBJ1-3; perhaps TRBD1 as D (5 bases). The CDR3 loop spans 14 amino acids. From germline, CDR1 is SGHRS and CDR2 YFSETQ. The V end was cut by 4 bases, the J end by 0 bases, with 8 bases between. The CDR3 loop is CASSEGPSGNTIYF. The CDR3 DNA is TGCGCCAGCAGCGAGGGGCCCTCTGGAAACACCATATATTTT.

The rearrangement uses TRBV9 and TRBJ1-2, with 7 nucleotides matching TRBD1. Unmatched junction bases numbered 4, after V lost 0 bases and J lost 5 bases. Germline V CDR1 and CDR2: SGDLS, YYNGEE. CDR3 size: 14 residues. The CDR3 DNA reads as TGTGCCAGCAGCGTAGCGGCAGGGGGATATGGCTACACCTTC. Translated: CASSVAAGGYGYTF.

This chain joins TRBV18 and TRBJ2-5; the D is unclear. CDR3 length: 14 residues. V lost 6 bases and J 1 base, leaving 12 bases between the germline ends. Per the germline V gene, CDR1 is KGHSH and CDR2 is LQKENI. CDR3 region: CASSQGLSQETQYF. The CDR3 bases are TGTGCCAGCTCGCAAGGGCTAAGCCAAGAGACCCAGTACTTC.

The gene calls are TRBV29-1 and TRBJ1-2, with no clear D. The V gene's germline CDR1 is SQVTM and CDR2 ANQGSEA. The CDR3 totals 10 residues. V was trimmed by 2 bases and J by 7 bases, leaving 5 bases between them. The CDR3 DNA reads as TGCAGCGTTGAAAAGGGTGGCTACACCTTC. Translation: CSVEKGGYTF.